This TCR beta chain was obtained from a study of OX40 agonist ivuxolimab in advanced cancers. Study overall: Allowance was made for prior anti-PD-1, anti-PD-L1 or anti-CTLA-4 therapy, and around 44% had some.

A remark on this clone: Its antigen is unknown.

V lost 5 bases to trimming and J lost 4 bases; unmatched junction nucleotides: 12. Germline assignment: CDR1 SGHTA and CDR2 FQGNSA. CDR3 length equals 17 residues. Assay: immunoSEQ multiplex PCR; the TCRdb copy retains only in-frame clones and omits some. The table includes about 29,000 clones, more than 85% detected once. Study observations and caveats: The expanded peripheral T cells' antigen specificity was not determined.

If patients had autoimmune disease history or systemic immunosuppression, they were excluded. The rearrangement uses TRBV7-2 and TRBJ2-7; 12 positions agree with TRBD2. The receptor comes from an adult with an advanced solid tumor such as melanoma, head and neck, liver or kidney cancer. This sample comprised CD4+ or CD8+ T cells sorted from blood, obtained in a trial of the OX40 agonist ivuxolimab. CDR3 region: CASSRPPSGGAGYEQYF. The CDR3 coding sequence is TGTGCCAGCAGCCGCCCCCCTAGCGGGGGGGCCGGATACGAGCAGTACTTC.